Below are 8 T cell receptor beta chains sequenced from a single sample in a study of T-cell reconstitution after alpha-beta-depleted transplantation in children. Construction of the TCRbeta library involved unique molecular identifiers. Each CDR3 protein gets one entry after TCRdb re-called the PCR reads with MiXCR. The repertoire consists of some 440,000 distinct CDR3 sequences, with around 15% occurring once and the leading ten covering under 30%. Sequenced material: PBMCs, mostly from graft donor cells, taken 360 days after TCRalphabeta/CD19-depleted stem cell transplant. Receptors were obtained from a boy under two years old who had a stem cell transplant for Wiskott-Aldrich syndrome, so the T cells may come from the graft donor.

This clonotype was seen at least ten times. The chain carries TRBV7-9 and TRBJ2-3, with D tentatively TRBD2 (5 bases). The V gene's germline CDR1 is SEHNR and CDR2 FQNEAQ (reference sequence). V shed 2 bases and J shed 4 bases, with 13 bases lying between them. The CDR3 consists of 15 residues. Written as DNA, the CDR3 is TGTGCCAGCAGCTTAATGGGAGCAGGCGCAGATACGCAGTATTTT. The encoded protein is CASSLMGAGADTQYF.

The rearrangement uses TRBV12-3 or TRBV12-4 and TRBJ2-1; 7 bases are a match to TRBD2. J gave up 12 bases and V 1 base, and 12 bases lay outside the gene matches. The CDR3 has 15 residues. Here the CDR3 reads CASSLGLLASGWQFF. The CDR3 DNA sequence: TGTGCCAGCAGTTTAGGGTTACTAGCGTCGGGGTGGCAGTTCTTC.

This clonotype was seen only a few times. J is TRBJ2-7 and V is TRBV4-3; TRBD2 is a possible D gene (5 bases). Germline assignment: CDR1 LGHNA and CDR2 YSLEER. The CDR3 sequence is 14 residues long. V was cut by 0 bases and J by 3 bases, with 9 bases left in between. The DNA of the CDR3 is TGCGCCAGCAGCCAAGAAAGAGGGTACTACGAGCAGTACTTC. Protein: CASSQERGYYEQYF.

J is TRBJ2-3 and V is TRBV5-6, with 7 bases that match TRBD1. Germline V gene sequence: CDR1 SGHDT, CDR2 YYEEEE. Trimming took 0 bases from V and 3 from J; bases not matched to a gene: 10. The CDR3 length is 17 residues. The chain's CDR3 is CASSLAISGTATDTQYF. DNA for the CDR3: TGTGCCAGCAGCTTGGCCATATCCGGGACAGCTACAGATACGCAGTATTTT.

This clonotype occurred a few times. The genes are TRBV10-3 and TRBJ2-3; 9 nucleotides agree with TRBD2. Germline CDR1 is ENHRY and CDR2 is SYGVKD. With V trimmed by 3 bases and J by 6 bases, 7 bases remained unmatched. The CDR3 consists of 15 residues. This CDR3 reads CAISDPAGGPDTQYF. CDR3 sequence (DNA): TGTGCCATCAGTGACCCAGCGGGAGGCCCCGATACGCAGTATTTT.

This clonotype was detected only a few times. The J gene is TRBJ2-6, the V gene TRBV5-1; D is undetermined. The length of the CDR3 is 16 residues. Germline V lookup: CDR1 SGHRS, CDR2 YFSETQ. V was shortened by 0 bases and J by 0 bases, with 7 bases between the two germline ends. Here the CDR3 DNA reads TGCGCCAGCAGCTTGGAAGTCCTCTCTGGGGCCAACGTCCTGACTTTC. Amino acid sequence: CASSLEVLSGANVLTF. Full variable domain (rest looked up from reference TRBV5-1 and TRBJ2-6): KAGVTQTPRYLIKTRGQQVTLSCSPISGHRSVSWYQQTPGQGLQFLFEYFSETQRNKGNFPGRFSGRQFSNSRSEMNVSTLELGDSALYLCASSLEVLSGANVLTFGAGSRLTVL.

This clonotype has only a few counts. This sequence joins TRBV4-3 and TRBJ2-5; the D gene is possibly TRBD1 (5 bases). Germline CDR1 is LGHNA and CDR2 is YSLEER. The CDR3 consists of 15 residues. The V end was cut by 5 bases, the J end by 7 bases, with 20 bases between. The CDR3 sequence: CASSFKWSPRGTQYF. CDR3 DNA: TGCGCCAGCAGCTTCAAGTGGTCCCCAAGGGGGACCCAGTACTTC.

This clonotype was detected only a few times. CDR3 sequence: CASSLVLAGGYNEQFF. CDR3 sequence (DNA): TGTGCCAGCAGTTTAGTTCTAGCGGGAGGGTACAATGAGCAGTTCTTC. The chain links TRBV12-3 or TRBV12-4 to TRBJ2-1; the match to TRBD2 covers 12 bases. The trim removed 1 base at V and 4 bases at J, leaving 2 bases unmatched. This CDR3 contains 16 residues.